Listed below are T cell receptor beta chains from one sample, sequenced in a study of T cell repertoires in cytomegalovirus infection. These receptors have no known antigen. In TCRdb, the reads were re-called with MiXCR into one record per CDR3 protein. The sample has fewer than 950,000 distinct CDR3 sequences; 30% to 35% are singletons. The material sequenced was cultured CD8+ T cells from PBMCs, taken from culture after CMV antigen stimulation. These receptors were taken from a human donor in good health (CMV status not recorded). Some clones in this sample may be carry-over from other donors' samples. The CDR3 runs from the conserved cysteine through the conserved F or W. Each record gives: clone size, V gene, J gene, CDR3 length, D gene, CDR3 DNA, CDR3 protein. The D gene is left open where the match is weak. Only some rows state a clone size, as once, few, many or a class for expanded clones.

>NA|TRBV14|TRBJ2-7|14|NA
TGTGCCAGCAGCCTCCCGGGAATCCACTACGAGCAGTACTTC
CASSLPGIHYEQYF
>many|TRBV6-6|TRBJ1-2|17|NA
TGTGCCAGCACCACCGGGGGTTCACCACCACAAAACTATGGCTACACCTTC
CASTTGGSPPQNYGYTF
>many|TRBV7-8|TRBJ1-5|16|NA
TGTGCCAGCAGCTTAGTCAGGGGATGGGGCAATCAGCCCCAGCATTTT
CASSLVRGWGNQPQHF
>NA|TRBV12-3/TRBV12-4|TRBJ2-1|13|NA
TGTGCCAGCAGGTCCCCTGCCGGGGATGAGCAGTTCTTC
CASRSPAGDEQFF
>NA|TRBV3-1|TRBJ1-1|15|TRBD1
TGTGCCAGCAGCGTCCAGGGACAGTCGAACACTGAAGCTTTCTTT
CASSVQGQSNTEAFF
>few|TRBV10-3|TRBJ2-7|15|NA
TGTGCCATCAGTGAGACCTCTGGACTACCGGGAGAGCAGTACTTC
CAISETSGLPGEQYF
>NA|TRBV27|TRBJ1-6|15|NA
TGTGCCAGCAGTACGCGTGGCACCTATAATTCACCCCTCCACTTT
CASSTRGTYNSPLHF
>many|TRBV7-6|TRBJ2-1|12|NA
TGTGCCAGCAGCTTAGGTAGAGCCGAGCAGTTCTTC
CASSLGRAEQFF
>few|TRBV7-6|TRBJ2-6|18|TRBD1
TGTGCCAGCAGCCGTTCCGGGACAGCGATTTCTGGGGCCAACGTCCTGACTTTC
CASSRSGTAISGANVLTF
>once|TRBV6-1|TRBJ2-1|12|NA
TGTGCCAGCAACACCGGGAACAATGAGCAGTTCTTC
CASNTGNNEQFF
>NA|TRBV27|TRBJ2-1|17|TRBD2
TGTGCCAGCAGTCCCGGACTAGCGGGGGGGGCGGCCGATGAGCAGTTCTTC
CASSPGLAGGAADEQFF
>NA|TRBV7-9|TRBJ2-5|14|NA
TGTGCCAGCAGCATAGAGACTTGGGCTGAGACCCAGTACTTC
CASSIETWAETQYF
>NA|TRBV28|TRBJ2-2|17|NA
TGTGCCAGCAGTCCCCCGTGGGGGGAAGGTAACCCCGGGGAGCTGTTTTTT
CASSPPWGEGNPGELFF
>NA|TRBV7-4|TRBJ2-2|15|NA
TGTGCCAGCAGCGCCACCGGCCTAAACACCGGGGAGCTGTTTTTT
CASSATGLNTGELFF
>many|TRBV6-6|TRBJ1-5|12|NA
TGTGCCAGCGATCTCGCAGTTCCGCCCCAGCATTTT
CASDLAVPPQHF
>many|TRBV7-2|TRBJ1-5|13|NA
TGTGCCAGCAGCCAAAAGATGTGGGTATCCCAGCATTTT
CASSQKMWVSQHF
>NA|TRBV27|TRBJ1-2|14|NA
TGTGCCAGCAGTTTAATCTCTGGGGGCTTGGGCTACACCTTC
CASSLISGGLGYTF
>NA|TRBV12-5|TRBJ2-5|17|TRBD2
TGTGCTAGTGGTTTGTTTGGTAGCGGGGTGTACCAAGAGACCCAGTACTTC
CASGLFGSGVYQETQYF
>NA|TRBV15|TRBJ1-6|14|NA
TGTGCCACCAGCAGAGATGGGGGGAATTCACCCCTCCACTTT
CATSRDGGNSPLHF
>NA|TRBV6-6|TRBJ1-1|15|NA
TGTGCCAGCACCACCGCAGGGCGGTGGAACACTGAAGCTTTCTTT
CASTTAGRWNTEAFF
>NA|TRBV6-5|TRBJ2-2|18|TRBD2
TGTGCCAGCAGTTACGGGACTAGCGGGGGGGCCGGGACCGGGGAGCTGTTTTTT
CASSYGTSGGAGTGELFF
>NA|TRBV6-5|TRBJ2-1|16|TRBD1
TGTGCCAGCAGTTTTGGACAGGGGTTGACCAAGGATGAGCAGTTCTTC
CASSFGQGLTKDEQFF
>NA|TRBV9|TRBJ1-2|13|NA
TGTGCCAGCTCCCCTCCGGATAACTATGGCTACACCTTC
CASSPPDNYGYTF
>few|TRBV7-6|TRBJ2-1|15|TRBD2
TGTGCCAGCAGCTTAGAGGTGACTAGCGGCGATGAGCAGTTCTTC
CASSLEVTSGDEQFF